These 14 T cell receptor beta chains came from one sample sequenced in a study of T cell responses to AZD1222 COVID-19 vaccine. The method was immunoSEQ multiplex PCR; TCRdb's version includes in-frame clones alone and lacks a portion of them. This table has approximately 92,000 clones, around 93% appearing once. Material: peripheral blood, obtained on day 0 of AZD1222 vaccination. These receptors originate from an adult in good health.

This chain uses TRBV5-1 with TRBJ1-2, with 10 bases lining up with TRBD1. V gave up 6 bases and J gave up 7 bases; unmatched junction bases: 9. The CDR3 sequence is 14 residues long. CDR1 is SGHRS and CDR2 is YFSETQ in the germline V gene. DNA of the CDR3: TGCGCCAGCAATACCGGGACAGGGGATTCTGGCTACACCTTC. This gives the protein CASNTGTGDSGYTF.

For the CDR3, the DNA is TGTGCCAGCAGGAGACAGAACACTGAAGCTTTCTTT. Translated, it gives CASRRQNTEAFF. V is TRBV6-6 and J is TRBJ1-1; D is uncertain. The CDR3 runs to 12 residues. V dropped 6 bases and J dropped 1 base, with 6 bases sitting between them. The germline V gene encodes CDR1 MNHNY and CDR2 SVGAGI (reference sequence).

The rearrangement joins TRBV21-1 to TRBJ1-2. TRBV21-1 is a documented pseudogene. CDR3 length: 16 amino acids. The CDR3 DNA follows: TGTGCCAGCAGCAAAGGAAGGGACCGATGGGGCTATGGCTACACCTTC. As protein: CASSKGRDRWGYGYTF.

The chain recombines TRBV7-2 with TRBJ1-2; D possibly corresponds to TRBD1 (5 bases). CDR1 and CDR2 from the germline V gene are SGHTA and FQGNSA. This CDR3 region has 13 residues. The V and J ends lost 4 bases and 6 bases respectively, with 12 bases between them. DNA for the CDR3: TGTGCCAGCAGCTCAAGCAGGGAGGATGGCTACACCTTC. Translated: CASSSSREDGYTF. The full variable domain, rest sourced from reference TRBV7-2 and TRBJ1-2, is GAGVSQSPSNKVTEKGKDVELRCDPISGHTALYWYRQSLGQGLEFLIYFQGNSAPDKSGLPSDRFSAERTGGSVSTLTIQRTQQEDSAVYLCASSSSREDGYTFGSGTRLTVV.

V is TRBV18 and J is TRBJ2-2, with 11 positions matching TRBD2. The V and J ends lost 3 bases and 5 bases, in that order; junction bases with no gene match: 5. The CDR3 length is 16 residues. CDR1 KGHSH and CDR2 LQKENI come from the germline V gene. This CDR3 is CASSPIAGGPTGELFF. CDR3 in DNA: TGTGCCAGCTCACCCATAGCGGGAGGGCCAACCGGGGAGCTGTTTTTT.

A single count supports this clone. The V call is TRBV9, the J call TRBJ2-3, with 10 bases matching TRBD2. V lost 1 base to trimming and J lost 0 bases; unmatched junction nucleotides: 2. Germline CDR1 is SGDLS and CDR2 is YYNGEE. The CDR3 runs 16 residues. The CDR3 DNA is TGTGCCAGCAGCGTAAGCGGGGGGGCTAGCACAGATACGCAGTATTTT. Protein: CASSVSGGASTDTQYF.

CDR3: CASSPSPGRPHPSREQYF. The CDR3 nucleotides read TGTGCCAGCAGCCCCTCCCCCGGGAGGCCTCACCCGTCGCGCGAGCAGTACTTC. The rearrangement links TRBV27 to TRBJ2-7; 7 bases are a match to TRBD2. Germline CDR1 and CDR2: MNHEY and SMNVEV (reference sequence). This CDR3 has 18 amino acids. Unmatched junction bases numbered 23, after V lost 6 bases and J lost 6 bases.

The chain employs TRBV18 and TRBJ1-1; D gene unclear. CDR1 and CDR2 from the germline V gene are KGHSH and LQKENI. This CDR3 contains 15 residues. V was trimmed by 1 base and J by 1 base, leaving 10 bases between them. CDR3 in amino acids: CASSPLDEPNTEAFF. For the CDR3, the DNA is TGTGCCAGCTCACCACTTGACGAGCCGAACACTGAAGCTTTCTTT.

The chain recombines TRBV2 with TRBJ2-7; 10 bases agree with TRBD1. The V gene's germline CDR1 is SNHLY and CDR2 FYNNEI. V was clipped by 9 bases and J by 3 bases; unmatched bases: 8. The length of the CDR3 is 14 residues. The CDR3 nucleotides read TGTGCCAGTCAACCGGGACAGGGGAACTACGAGCAGTACTTC. Its translation is CASQPGQGNYEQYF.

The J gene is TRBJ2-3, the V gene TRBV4-1; 10 bases map to TRBD1. CDR3 length equals 15 residues. Germline CDR1 reads MGHRA; CDR2 reads YSYEKL. The V and J ends lost 6 bases and 5 bases, in that order; junction bases with no gene match: 8. The CDR3 bases are TGCGCCAGCAGACCCGGGACAGGGGTGGGAGATACGCAGTATTTT. It is translated as CASRPGTGVGDTQYF.

This chain links TRBV7-3 with TRBJ2-3; D is unresolved. The germline V gene has CDR1 SGHTA and CDR2 FQGTGA. This CDR3 has 15 residues. The V end was cut by 0 bases, the J end by 2 bases, with 9 bases between. CDR3 sequence reads: CASSLTRRDTDTQYF. The CDR3 coding sequence is TGTGCCAGCAGCTTAACGAGAAGGGACACAGATACGCAGTATTTT.

The CDR3 bases are TGTGCCAGCAGCCCGTTAGGACACGAGCAGTACTTC. Translation gives CASSPLGHEQYF. The chain uses TRBV3-1 (or the pseudogene TRBV3-2) and TRBJ2-7; D gene unclear. The CDR3 is 12 residues long. The V end was cut by 4 bases, the J end by 5 bases, with 9 bases between. Germline V gene sequence: CDR1 LGHDT, CDR2 YNNKEL (reference sequence).

This sequence joins TRBV7-2 and TRBJ2-7; the match to TRBD1 covers 7 bases. The CDR3 loop spans 14 amino acids. The V gene end was trimmed by 5 bases and the J gene end by 3 bases; junction bases not matched to a gene: 7. CDR1 is SGHTA, CDR2 FQGNSA, per germline. The CDR3 sequence is CASSARQGFYEQYF. The CDR3 DNA is TGTGCCAGCAGCGCCCGACAGGGCTTCTACGAGCAGTACTTC.

In regard to this clone: The conserved phenylalanine or tryptophan normally closing the CDR3 is absent here, so this likely arose from a read error. It is unclear where the CDR3 begins or ends on the DNA, so no DNA is shown, and the CDR3 is as TCRdb lists it. The chain employs TRBV7-4 and TRBJ1-3. Ends included, the CDR3 has 10 residues. Germline-derived CDR1 and CDR2 are SGHVT and SQSDAQ. The CDR3 reads CASTKRDAPN.